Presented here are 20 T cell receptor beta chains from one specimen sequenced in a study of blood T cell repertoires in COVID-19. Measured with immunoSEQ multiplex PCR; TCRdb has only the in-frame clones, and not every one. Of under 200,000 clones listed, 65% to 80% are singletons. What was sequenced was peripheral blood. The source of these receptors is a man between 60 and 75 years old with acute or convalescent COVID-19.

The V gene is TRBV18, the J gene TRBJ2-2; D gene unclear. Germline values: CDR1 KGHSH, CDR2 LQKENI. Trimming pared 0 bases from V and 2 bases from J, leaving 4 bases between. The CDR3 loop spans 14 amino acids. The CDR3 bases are TGTGCCAGCTCACCACCGTCAAACACCGGGGAGCTGTTTTTT. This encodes CASSPPSNTGELFF.

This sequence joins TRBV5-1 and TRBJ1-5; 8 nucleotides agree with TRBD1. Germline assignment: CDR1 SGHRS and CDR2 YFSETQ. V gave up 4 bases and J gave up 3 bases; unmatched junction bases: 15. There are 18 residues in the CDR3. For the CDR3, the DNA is TGCGCCAGCAGCCCCGGACAGGGCCACTCATCGAACAATCAGCCCCAGCATTTT. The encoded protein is CASSPGQGHSSNNQPQHF. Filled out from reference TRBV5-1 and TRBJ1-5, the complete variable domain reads KAGVTQTPRYLIKTRGQQVTLSCSPISGHRSVSWYQQTPGQGLQFLFEYFSETQRNKGNFPGRFSGRQFSNSRSEMNVSTLELGDSALYLCASSPGQGHSSNNQPQHFGDGTRLSIL.

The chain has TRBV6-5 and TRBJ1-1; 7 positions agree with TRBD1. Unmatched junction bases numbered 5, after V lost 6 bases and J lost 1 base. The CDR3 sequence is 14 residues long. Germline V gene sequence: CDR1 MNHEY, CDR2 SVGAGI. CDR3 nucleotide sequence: TGTGCCAGCAGCTACCGGGACAGGAACACTGAAGCTTTCTTT. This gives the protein CASSYRDRNTEAFF.

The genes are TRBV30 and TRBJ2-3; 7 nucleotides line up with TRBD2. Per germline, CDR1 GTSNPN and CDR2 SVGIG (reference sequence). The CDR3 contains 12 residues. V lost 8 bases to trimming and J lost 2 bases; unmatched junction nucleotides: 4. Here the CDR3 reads CALSGATDTQYF. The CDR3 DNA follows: TGTGCCCTGAGCGGGGCCACAGATACGCAGTATTTT.

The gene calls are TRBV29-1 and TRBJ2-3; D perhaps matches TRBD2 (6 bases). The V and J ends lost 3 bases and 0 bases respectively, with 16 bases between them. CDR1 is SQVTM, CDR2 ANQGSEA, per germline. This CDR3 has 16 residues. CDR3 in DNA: TGCAGCGTTGAGGGGGGACCAAGTCTGAGCACAGATACGCAGTATTTT. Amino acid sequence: CSVEGGPSLSTDTQYF.

CDR3 region: CASSRDSKSNYGYTF. The CDR3 DNA follows: TGTGCCAGCAGCCGGGACAGCAAATCTAACTATGGCTACACCTTC. This chain uses TRBV2 with TRBJ1-2, with 7 bases that match TRBD1. Germline lookup yields CDR1 SNHLY and CDR2 FYNNEI. This CDR3 has 15 residues. Unmatched junction bases numbered 7, after V lost 6 bases and J lost 0 bases.

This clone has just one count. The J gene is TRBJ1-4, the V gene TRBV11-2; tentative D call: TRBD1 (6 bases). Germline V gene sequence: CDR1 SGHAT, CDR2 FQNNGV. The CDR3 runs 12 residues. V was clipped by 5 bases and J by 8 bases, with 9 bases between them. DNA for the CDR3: TGTGCCAGCAGCACAGGGTTGGAAAAACTGTTTTTT. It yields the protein CASSTGLEKLFF. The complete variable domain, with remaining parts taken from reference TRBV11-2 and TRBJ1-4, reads EAGVAQSPRYKIIEKRQSVAFWCNPISGHATLYWYQQILGQGPKLLIQFQNNGVVDDSQLPKDRFSAERLKGVDSTLKIQPAKLEDSAVYLCASSTGLEKLFFGSGTQLSVL.

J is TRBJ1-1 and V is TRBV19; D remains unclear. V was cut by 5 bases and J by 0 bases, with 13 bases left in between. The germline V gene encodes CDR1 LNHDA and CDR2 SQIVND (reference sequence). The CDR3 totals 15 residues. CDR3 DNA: TGTGCCAGTAGTCCCTCGGGGAGGGTGAACACTGAAGCTTTCTTT. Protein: CASSPSGRVNTEAFF.

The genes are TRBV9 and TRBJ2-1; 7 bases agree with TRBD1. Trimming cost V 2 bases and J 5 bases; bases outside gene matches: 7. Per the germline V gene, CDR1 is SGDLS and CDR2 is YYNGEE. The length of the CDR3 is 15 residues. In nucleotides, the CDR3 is TGTGCCAGCAGCGTGGGGACAGCCGCCAACAATGAGCAGTTCTTC. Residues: CASSVGTAANNEQFF. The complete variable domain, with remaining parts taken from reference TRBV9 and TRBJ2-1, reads DSGVTQTPKHLITATGQRVTLRCSPRSGDLSVYWYQQSLDQGLQFLIQYYNGEERAKGNILERFSAQQFPDLHSELNLSSLELGDSALYFCASSVGTAANNEQFFGPGTRLTVL.

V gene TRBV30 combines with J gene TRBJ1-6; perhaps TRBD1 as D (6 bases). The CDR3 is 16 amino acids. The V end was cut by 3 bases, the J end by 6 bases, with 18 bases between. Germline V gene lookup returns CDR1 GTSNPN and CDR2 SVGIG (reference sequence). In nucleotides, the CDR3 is TGTGCCTGGAGGGGGATAACAGGGTTCGCTAATTCACCCCTCCACTTT. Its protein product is CAWRGITGFANSPLHF.

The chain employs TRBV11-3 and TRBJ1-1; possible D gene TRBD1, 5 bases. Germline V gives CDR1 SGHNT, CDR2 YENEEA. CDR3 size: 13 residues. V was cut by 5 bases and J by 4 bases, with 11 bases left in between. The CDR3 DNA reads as TGTGCCAGCAGCGACGCCGGGGGCACTGAAGCTTTCTTT. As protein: CASSDAGGTEAFF.

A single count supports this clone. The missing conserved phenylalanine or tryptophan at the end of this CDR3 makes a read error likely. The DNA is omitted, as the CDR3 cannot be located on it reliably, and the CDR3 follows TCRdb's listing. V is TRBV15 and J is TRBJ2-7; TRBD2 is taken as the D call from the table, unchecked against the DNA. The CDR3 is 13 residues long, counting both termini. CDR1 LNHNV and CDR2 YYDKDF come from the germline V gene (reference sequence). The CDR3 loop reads CATSRDLGGERVL.

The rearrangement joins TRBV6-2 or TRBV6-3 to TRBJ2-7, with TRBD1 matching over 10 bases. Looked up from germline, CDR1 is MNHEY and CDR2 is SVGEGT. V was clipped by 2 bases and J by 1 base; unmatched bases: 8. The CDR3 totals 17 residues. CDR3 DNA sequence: TGTGCCAGCAGTTACCCCGGGACAGGGGTAAGGTCCTACGAGCAGTACTTC. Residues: CASSYPGTGVRSYEQYF.

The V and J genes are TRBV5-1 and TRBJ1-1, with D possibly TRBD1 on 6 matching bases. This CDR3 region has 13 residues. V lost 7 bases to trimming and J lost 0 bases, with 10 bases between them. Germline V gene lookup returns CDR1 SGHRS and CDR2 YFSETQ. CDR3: CASRTGMNTEAFF. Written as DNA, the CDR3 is TGCGCCAGCCGTACAGGGATGAACACTGAAGCTTTCTTT.

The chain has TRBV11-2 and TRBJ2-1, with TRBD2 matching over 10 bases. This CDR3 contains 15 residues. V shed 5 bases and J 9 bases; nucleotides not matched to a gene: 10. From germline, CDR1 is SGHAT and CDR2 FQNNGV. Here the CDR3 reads CASSHTSGVYVEQFF. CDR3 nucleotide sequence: TGTGCCAGCAGCCATACTAGCGGGGTGTATGTTGAGCAGTTCTTC.

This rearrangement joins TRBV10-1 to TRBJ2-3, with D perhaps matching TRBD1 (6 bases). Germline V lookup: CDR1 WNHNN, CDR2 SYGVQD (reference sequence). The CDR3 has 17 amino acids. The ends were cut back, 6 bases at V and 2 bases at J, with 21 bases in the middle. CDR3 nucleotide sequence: TGCGCCAGCAGACAAACCCCTCAGGGACACAACACAGATACGCAGTATTTT. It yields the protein CASRQTPQGHNTDTQYF.

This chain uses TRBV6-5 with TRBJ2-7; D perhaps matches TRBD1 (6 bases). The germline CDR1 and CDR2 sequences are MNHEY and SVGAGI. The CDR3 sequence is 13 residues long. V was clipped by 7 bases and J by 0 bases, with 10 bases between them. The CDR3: CASTQTGSYEQYF. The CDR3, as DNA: TGTGCCAGCACCCAGACAGGCTCCTACGAGCAGTACTTC.

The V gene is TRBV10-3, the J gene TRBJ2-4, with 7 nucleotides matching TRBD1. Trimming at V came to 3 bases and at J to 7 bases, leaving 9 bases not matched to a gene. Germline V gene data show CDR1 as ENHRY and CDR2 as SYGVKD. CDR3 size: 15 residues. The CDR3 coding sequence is TGTGCCATCAGTGAACAAGGGGGCGCTGGGAACATTCAGTACTTC. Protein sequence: CAISEQGGAGNIQYF.

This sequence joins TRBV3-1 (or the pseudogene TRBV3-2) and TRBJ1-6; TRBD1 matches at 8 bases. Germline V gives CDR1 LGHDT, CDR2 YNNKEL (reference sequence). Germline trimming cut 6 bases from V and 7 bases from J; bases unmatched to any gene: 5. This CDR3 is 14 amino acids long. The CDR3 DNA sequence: TGTGCCAGCAGTTGGACAGGGAACAATTCACCCCTCCACTTT. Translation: CASSWTGNNSPLHF.

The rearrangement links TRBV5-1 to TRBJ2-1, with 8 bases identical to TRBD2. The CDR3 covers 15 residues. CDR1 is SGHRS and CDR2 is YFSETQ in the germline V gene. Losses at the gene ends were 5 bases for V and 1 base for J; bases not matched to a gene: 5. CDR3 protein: CASRGAGVSYNEQFF. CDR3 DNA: TGCGCCAGCAGAGGAGCGGGGGTGTCCTACAATGAGCAGTTCTTC.